The present TCR beta chain was sequenced within a study of cytomegalovirus exposure and HLA in healthy donors. CDR3 length: 15 residues. Deletions cut 6 bases from V and 6 bases from J, with 20 bases between. The germline CDR1 and CDR2 sequences are LGHNA and YSLEER. Sequencing was performed with immunoSEQ multiplex PCR; in TCRdb, only in-frame clones are kept and a portion is missing. The profile shows fewer than 200,000 clones, around nine tenths of them singletons. This chain uses TRBV4-3 with TRBJ1-1; possible D gene TRBD1, 6 bases. The sequenced sample was PBMCs. This receptor was obtained from a woman aged 18 to 35 in good health and CMV-seronegative. As DNA, the CDR3 is TGCGCCAGCAGTTTTTTGAAAGGGGGAGGGGCTGAAGCTTTCTTT. This codes for CASSFLKGGGAEAFF.